The clone carrying this T cell receptor (beta chain) showed up just once. Its specificity is not known. CDR3 length equals 15 residues. Per germline, CDR1 MNHEY and CDR2 SVGAGI. Trimming stripped 2 bases from V and 5 bases from J, with 12 bases between. These data come from a study of shared clonotypes between healthy human individuals. Study summary: A few men and a couple of women, aged 18 to 49, were donors.

Study results and limitations: Measured sharing among donors was expected to vary with sequencing depth.

The protocol was immunoSEQ multiplex PCR, while the TCRdb copy is restricted to in-frame clones and leaves out a portion. There are some 980,000 clones in the sample; about three quarters occur only once, and roughly 1.5% lies in the top ten. The receptor was isolated from a man aged 18 to 29 in good health. Material for sequencing was memory CD4+ T cells sorted from blood. Subset meaning: CD45RA-negative fraction. The chain joins TRBV6-5 to TRBJ2-2, with no clear D. CDR3 DNA: TGTGCCAGCAGTTACGAGTCCTTGGATACCGGGGAGCTGTTTTTT. Its translation is CASSYESLDTGELFF.